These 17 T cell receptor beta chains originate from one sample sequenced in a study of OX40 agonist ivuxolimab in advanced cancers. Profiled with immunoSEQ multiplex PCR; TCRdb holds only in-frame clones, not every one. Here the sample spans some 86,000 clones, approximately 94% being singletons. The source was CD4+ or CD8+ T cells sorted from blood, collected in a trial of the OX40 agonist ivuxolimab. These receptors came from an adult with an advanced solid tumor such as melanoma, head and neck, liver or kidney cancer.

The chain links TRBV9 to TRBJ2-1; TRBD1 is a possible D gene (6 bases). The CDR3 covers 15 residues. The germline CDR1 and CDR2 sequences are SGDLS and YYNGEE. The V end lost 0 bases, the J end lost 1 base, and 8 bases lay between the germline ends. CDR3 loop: CASSVDRVSYNEQFF. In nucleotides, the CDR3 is TGTGCCAGCAGCGTAGACAGGGTGTCCTACAATGAGCAGTTCTTC.

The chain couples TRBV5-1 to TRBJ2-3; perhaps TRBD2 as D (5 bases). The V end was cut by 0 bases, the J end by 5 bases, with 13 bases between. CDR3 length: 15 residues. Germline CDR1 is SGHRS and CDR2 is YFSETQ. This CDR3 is CASSLVGGELDTQYF. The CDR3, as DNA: TGCGCCAGCAGCTTGGTAGGTGGGGAGCTAGATACGCAGTATTTT.

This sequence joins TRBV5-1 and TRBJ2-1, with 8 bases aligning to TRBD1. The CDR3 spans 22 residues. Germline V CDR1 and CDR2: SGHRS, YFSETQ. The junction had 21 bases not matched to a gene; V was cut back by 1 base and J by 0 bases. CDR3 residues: CASSLRQGSRGQTPSSYNEQFF. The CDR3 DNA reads TGCGCCAGCAGCTTGAGACAGGGTAGCAGGGGGCAAACCCCGAGCTCCTACAATGAGCAGTTCTTC.

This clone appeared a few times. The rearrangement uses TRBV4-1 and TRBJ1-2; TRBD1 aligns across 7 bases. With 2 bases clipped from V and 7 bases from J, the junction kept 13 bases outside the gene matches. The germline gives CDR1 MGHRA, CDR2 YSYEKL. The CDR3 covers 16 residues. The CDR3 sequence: CASSQYYRQGLSGYTF. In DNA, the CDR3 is TGCGCCAGCAGCCAATACTATAGACAGGGCCTAAGTGGCTACACCTTC.

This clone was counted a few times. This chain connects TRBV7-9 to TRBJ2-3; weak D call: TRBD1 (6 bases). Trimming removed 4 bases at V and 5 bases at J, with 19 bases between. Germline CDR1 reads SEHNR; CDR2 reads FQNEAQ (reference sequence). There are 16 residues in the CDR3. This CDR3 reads CASSSLQGIAQDTQYF. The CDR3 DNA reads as TGTGCCAGCAGCTCTTTACAGGGAATAGCACAAGATACGCAGTATTTT.

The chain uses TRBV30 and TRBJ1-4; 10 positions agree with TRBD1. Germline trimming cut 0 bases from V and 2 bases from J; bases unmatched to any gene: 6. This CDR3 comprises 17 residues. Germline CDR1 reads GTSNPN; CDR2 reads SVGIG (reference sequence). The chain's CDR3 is CAWSVRDRGGTNEKLFF. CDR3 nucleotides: TGTGCCTGGAGTGTACGGGACAGGGGAGGGACTAATGAAAAACTGTTTTTT.

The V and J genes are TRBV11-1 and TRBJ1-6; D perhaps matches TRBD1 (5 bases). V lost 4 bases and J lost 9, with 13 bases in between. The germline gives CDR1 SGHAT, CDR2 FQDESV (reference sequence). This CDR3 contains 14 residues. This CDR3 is CASSSQGPTSPLHF. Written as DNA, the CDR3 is TGTGCCAGCAGCTCTCAGGGCCCAACTTCACCCCTCCACTTT. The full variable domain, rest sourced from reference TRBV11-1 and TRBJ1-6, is EAEVAQSPRYKITEKSQAVAFWCDPISGHATLYWYRQILGQGPELLVQFQDESVVDDSQLPKDRFSAERLKGVDSTLKIQPAELGDSAMYLCASSSQGPTSPLHFGNGTRLTVT.

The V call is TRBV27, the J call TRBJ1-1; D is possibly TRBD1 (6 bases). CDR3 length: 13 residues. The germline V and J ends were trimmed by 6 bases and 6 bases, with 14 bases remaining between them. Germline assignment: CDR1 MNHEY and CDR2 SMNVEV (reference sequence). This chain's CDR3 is CASSAGNRAEAFF. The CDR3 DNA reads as TGTGCCAGCAGCGCCGGGAACAGGGCTGAAGCTTTCTTT.

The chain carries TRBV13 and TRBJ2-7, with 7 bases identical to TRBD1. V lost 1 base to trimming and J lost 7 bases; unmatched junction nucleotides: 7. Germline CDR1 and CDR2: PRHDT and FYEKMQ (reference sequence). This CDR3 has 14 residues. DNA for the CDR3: TGTGCCAGCAGCTTAGCCCAGGGGGTGGGAGAGCAGTACTTC. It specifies CASSLAQGVGEQYF.

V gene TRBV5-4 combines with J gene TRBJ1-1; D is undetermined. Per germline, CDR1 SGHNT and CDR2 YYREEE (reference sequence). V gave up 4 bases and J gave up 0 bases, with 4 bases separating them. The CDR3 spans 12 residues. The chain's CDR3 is CASSVMNTEAFF. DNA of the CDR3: TGTGCCAGCAGCGTGATGAACACTGAAGCTTTCTTT.

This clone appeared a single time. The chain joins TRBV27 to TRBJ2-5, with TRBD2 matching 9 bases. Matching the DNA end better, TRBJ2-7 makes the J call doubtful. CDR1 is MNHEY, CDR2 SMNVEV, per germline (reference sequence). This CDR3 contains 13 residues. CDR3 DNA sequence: TGTGCCAGCAGTTCGGGACTAGCATACGAGCAGTACTTC. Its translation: CASSSGLAYEQYF.

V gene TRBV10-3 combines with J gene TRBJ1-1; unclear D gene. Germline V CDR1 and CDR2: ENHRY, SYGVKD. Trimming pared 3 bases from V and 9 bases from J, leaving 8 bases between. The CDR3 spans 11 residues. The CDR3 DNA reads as TGTGCCATCAGTGAAGACTCCCAAGCTTTCTTT. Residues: CAISEDSQAFF.

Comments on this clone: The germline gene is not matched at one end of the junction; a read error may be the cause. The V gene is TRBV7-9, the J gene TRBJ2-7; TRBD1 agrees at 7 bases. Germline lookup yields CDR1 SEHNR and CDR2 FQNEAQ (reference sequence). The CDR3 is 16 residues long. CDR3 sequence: CASSGTGDLTPYEQHF. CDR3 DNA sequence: TGTGCCAGCAGCGGCACAGGGGACCTAACTCCCTACGAGCAGCACTTC.

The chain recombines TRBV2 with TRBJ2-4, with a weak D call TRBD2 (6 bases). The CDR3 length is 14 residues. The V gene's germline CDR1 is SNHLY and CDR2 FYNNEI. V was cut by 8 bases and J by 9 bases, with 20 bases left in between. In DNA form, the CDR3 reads TGTGCCAGCGACCTACGCGTGGGGGGAGGCATTCAGTACTTC. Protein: CASDLRVGGGIQYF.

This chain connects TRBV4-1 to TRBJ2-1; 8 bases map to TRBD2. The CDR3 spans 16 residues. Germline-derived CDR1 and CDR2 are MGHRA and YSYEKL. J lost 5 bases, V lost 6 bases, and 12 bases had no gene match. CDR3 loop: CASSLGGLGWDNEQFF. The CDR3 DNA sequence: TGCGCCAGCAGTCTGGGGGGACTAGGGTGGGACAATGAGCAGTTCTTC.

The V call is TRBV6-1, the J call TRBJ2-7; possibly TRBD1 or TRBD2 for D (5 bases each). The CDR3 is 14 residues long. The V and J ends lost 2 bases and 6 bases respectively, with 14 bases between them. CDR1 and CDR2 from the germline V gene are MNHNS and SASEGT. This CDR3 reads CASSEPGAWGEQYF. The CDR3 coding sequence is TGTGCCAGCAGTGAACCCGGGGCATGGGGCGAGCAGTACTTC.

The CDR3 here is CASSSGLASSHEQFF. The DNA of the CDR3 is TGTGCCAGCAGCTCCGGACTAGCGTCGAGCCATGAGCAGTTCTTC. V and J are TRBV7-7 and TRBJ2-1, with 9 bases fitting TRBD2. V dropped 4 bases and J dropped 8; count of bases not matched to a gene: 9. This CDR3 has 15 residues. Germline CDR1 is SSHAT and CDR2 is FNYEAQ (reference sequence).